This entry concerns a single T cell receptor (beta chain). This clonotype was counted many times. It has no known antigen specificity. Per-nucleotide qualities are absent, and no much larger clonotype sits a single base away. The entry originates in a study of early T cells in non-severe SARS-CoV-2 infection (dated by TCRdb to about 2021). Background for the entire study: Because TCR sequencing was done on bulk RNA from unsorted whole blood, the alpha and beta chains could not be paired. What the research found in general, with its limitations: Matching against VDJdb was skewed toward anti-spike CD8 responses, likely underestimated virus-specific expansions, and missed private and CD4 specificities.

Trimming accounts for 5 bases at V and 4 bases at J, while the number of junction bases matched to no gene is 7. The germline V gene specifies MNHEY as CDR1 and SVGEGT as CDR2. The CDR3 runs 15 residues from the cysteine to the phenylalanine. The kept DNA is CDR3 alone, 45 bases in frame from the first base. Library creation used 5' RACE. The sequencer listed for this sample is NextSeq 500. To correct for sequencing error and PCR bias, the TCR library protocol tagged individual cDNA molecules with unique molecular identifiers. Both TCR alpha and beta chains were sequenced, and tight co-correlation was observed between alpha and beta sequence abundances in each sample. The authors' pipeline ran thus. Decombinator V4 was used to annotate TCR sequences for V gene, J gene and CDR3. TCRs were defined as expanded if a significant change between any two time points was detected under a Poisson model with p below 0.0001. TCR abundances were normalised to the total number of TCRs sequenced per sample and were expressed as counts per million. TRAV1-2 paired with TRAJ12, TRAJ20 or TRAJ33 defined MAIT TCRs, while TRAV10 paired with TRAJ18 defined iNKT TCRs. VDJdb, accessed 1 November 2021, was searched for CMV, EBV and SARS-CoV-2 annotated TCRs, with TCRs annotated for multiple antigens excluded. The public reads were reprocessed in TCRdb via fastp at Q25 and MiXCR, keeping in-frame beta chains. Each record represents a unique CDR3 protein, reported with the most common genes and DNA among its rows. The V and J calls shown here were made by TCRdb, not taken from the authors' results. The sample yields around 53,000 distinct CDR3 sequences; 10% to 15% were counted once. The top ten hold approximately 9.1% of the sample.

The study was a case-control design nested within a healthcare worker cohort in London, UK, with weekly nasopharyngeal swab PCR tests and blood sampling. Healthcare workers were recruited between 23 and 31 March 2020, during the week of the UK lockdown, and were followed weekly for up to roughly 16 weeks. The receptor was derived from an adult who was a healthcare worker with PCR-confirmed SARS-CoV-2 infection or an uninfected control (not recorded which). Sequences were obtained from whole blood. The chain links TRBV6-2 or TRBV6-3 with TRBJ2-2; 7 of the junction bases match TRBD1. CDR3 reads: CASSMWGQSTGELFF. The base sequence is TGTGCCAGCAGTATGTGGGGACAGAGCACCGGGGAGCTGTTTTTT.